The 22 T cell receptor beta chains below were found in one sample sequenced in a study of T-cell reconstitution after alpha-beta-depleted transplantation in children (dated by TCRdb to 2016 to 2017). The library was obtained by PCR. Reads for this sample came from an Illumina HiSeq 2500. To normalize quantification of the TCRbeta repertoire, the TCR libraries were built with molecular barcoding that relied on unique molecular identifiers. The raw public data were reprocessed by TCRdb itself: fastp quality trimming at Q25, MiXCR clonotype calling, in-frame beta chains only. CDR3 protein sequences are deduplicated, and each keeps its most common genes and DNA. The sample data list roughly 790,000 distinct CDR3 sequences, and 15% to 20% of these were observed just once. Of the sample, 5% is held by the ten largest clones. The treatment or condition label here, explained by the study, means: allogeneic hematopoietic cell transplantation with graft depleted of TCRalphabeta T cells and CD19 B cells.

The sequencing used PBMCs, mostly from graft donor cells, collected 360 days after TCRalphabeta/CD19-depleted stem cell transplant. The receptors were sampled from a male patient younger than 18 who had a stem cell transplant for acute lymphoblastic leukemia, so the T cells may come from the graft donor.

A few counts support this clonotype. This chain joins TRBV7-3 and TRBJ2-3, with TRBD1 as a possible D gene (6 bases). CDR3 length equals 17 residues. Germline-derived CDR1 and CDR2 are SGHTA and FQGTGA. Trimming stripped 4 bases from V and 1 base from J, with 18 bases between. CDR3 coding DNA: TGTGCCAGCAGCTCATTTCACGGGACAATCGGCACAGATACGCAGTATTTT. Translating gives CASSSFHGTIGTDTQYF.

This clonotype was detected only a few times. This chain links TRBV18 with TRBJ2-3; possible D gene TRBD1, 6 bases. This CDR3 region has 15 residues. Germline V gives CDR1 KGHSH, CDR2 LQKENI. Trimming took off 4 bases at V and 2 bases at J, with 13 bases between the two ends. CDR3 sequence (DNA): TGTGCCAGCTCACTCACGACAGGCTTCACAGATACGCAGTATTTT. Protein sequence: CASSLTTGFTDTQYF.

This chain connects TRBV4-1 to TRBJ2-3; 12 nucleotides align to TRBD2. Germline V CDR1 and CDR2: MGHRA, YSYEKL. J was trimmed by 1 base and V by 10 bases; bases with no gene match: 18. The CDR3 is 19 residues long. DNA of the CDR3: TGCGCCACCCGAACCCAGACTAGCGGGAGTTTCCGCGGCACAGATACGCAGTATTTT. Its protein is CATRTQTSGSFRGTDTQYF.

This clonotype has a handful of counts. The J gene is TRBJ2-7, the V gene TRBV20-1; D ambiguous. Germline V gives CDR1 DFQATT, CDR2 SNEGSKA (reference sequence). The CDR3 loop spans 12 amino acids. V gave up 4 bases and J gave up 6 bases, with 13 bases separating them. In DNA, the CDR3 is TGCAGTGCTAAAAGAATAGGTCCCGAGCAGTACTTC. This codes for CSAKRIGPEQYF.

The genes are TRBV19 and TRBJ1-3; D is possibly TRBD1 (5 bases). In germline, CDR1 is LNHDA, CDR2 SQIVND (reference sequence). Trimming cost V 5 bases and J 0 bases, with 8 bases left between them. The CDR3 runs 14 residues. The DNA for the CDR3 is TGTGCCAGTAGTCAGGGCACCTCTGGAAACACCATATATTTT. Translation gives CASSQGTSGNTIYF. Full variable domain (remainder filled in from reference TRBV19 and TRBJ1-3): DGGITQSPKYLFRKEGQNVTLSCEQNLNHDAMYWYRQDPGQGLRLIYYSQIVNDFQKGDIAEGYSVSREKKESFPLTVTSAQKNPTAFYLCASSQGTSGNTIYFGEGSWLTVV.

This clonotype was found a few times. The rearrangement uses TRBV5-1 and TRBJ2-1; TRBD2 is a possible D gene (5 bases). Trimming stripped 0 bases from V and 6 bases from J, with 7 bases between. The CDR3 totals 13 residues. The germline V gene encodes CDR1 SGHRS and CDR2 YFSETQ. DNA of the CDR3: TGCGCCAGCAGCTTGGTAACTAGCAATGAGCAGTTCTTC. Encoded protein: CASSLVTSNEQFF. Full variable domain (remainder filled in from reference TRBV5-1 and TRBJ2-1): KAGVTQTPRYLIKTRGQQVTLSCSPISGHRSVSWYQQTPGQGLQFLFEYFSETQRNKGNFPGRFSGRQFSNSRSEMNVSTLELGDSALYLCASSLVTSNEQFFGPGTRLTVL.

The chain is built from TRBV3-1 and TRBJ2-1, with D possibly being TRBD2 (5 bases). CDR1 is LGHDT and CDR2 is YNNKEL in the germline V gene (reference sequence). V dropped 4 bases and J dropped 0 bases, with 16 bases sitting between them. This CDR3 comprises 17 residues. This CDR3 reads CASSPSASLSSYNEQFF. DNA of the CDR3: TGTGCCAGCAGCCCATCGGCTAGCCTGAGCTCCTACAATGAGCAGTTCTTC.

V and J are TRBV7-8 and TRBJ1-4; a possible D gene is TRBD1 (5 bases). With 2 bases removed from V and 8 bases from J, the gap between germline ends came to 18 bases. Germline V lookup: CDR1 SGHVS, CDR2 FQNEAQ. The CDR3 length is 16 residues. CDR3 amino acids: CASSLFGAGRIEKLFF. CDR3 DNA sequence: TGTGCCAGCAGCTTATTTGGAGCAGGGAGAATAGAAAAACTGTTTTTT.

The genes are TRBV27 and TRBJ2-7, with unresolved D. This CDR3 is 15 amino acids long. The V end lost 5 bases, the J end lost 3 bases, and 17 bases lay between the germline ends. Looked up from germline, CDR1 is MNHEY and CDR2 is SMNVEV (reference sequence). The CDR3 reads CASSPPSLQLYEQYF. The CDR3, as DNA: TGTGCCAGCAGTCCCCCCTCCCTGCAGCTCTACGAGCAGTACTTC.

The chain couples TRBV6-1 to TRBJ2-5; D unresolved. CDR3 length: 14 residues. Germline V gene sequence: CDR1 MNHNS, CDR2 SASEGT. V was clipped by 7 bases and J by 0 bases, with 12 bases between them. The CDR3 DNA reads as TGTGCCAGCACAAACTCTCGGTACCAAGAGACCCAGTACTTC. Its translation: CASTNSRYQETQYF.

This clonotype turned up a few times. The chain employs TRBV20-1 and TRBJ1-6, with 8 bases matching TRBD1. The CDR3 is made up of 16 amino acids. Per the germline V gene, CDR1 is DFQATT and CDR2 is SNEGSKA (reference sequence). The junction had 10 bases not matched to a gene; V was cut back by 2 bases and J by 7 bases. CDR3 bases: TGCAGTGCTAGAATAATGACAGGGGTCATCAATTCACCCCTCCACTTT. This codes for CSARIMTGVINSPLHF.

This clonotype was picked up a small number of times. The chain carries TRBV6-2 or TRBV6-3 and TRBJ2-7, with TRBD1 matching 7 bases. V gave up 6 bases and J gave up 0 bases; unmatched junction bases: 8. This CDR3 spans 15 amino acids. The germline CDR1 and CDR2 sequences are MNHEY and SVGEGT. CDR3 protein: CASRTRDRFSYEQYF. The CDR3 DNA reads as TGTGCCAGCAGGACGAGGGACAGATTCTCCTACGAGCAGTACTTC.

CDR3: CASSLASGPARNEQFF. Written as DNA, the CDR3 is TGTGCCAGCAGCTTAGCGTCCGGGCCGGCGAGGAATGAGCAGTTCTTC. This chain uses TRBV7-2 with TRBJ2-1; no clear D gene. The germline V and J ends were trimmed by 0 bases and 7 bases, with 16 bases remaining between them. Germline V gene data show CDR1 as SGHTA and CDR2 as FQGNSA. The CDR3 spans 16 residues. Variable domain in full (rest from reference TRBV7-2 and TRBJ2-1): GAGVSQSPSNKVTEKGKDVELRCDPISGHTALYWYRQSLGQGLEFLIYFQGNSAPDKSGLPSDRFSAERTGGSVSTLTIQRTQQEDSAVYLCASSLASGPARNEQFFGPGTRLTVL.

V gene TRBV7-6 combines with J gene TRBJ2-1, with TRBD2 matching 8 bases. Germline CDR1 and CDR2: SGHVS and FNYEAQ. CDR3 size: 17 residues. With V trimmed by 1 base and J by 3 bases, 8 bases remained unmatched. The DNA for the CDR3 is TGTGCCAGCAGCTTAGGTCGCGGGAGGAGGGTCTACAATGAGCAGTTCTTC. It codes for CASSLGRGRRVYNEQFF.

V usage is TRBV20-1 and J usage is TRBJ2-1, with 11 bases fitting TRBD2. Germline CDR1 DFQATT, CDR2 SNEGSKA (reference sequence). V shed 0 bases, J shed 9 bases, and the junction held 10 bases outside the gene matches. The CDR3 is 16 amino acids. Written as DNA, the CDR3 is TGCAGTGCTAGAGATGCGACTAGCGGGAAGAGGGGTGAGCAGTTCTTC. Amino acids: CSARDATSGKRGEQFF.

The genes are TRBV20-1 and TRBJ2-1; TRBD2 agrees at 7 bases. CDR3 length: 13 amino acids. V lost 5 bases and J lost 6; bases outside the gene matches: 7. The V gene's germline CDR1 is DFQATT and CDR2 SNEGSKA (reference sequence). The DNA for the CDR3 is TGCAGTGCTGGTCTAGCGGCGGCCAATGAGCAGTTCTTC. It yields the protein CSAGLAAANEQFF.

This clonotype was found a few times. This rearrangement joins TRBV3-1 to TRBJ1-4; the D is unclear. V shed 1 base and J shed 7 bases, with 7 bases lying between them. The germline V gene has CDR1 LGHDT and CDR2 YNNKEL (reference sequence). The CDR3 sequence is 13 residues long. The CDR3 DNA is TGTGCCAGCAGCCAAGCTTCATTTGAAAAACTGTTTTTT. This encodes CASSQASFEKLFF.

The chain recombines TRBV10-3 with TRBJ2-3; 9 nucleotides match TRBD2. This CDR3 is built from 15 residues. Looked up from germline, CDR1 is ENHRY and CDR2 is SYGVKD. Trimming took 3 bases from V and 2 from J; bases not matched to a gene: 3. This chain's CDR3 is CAISDGGRATDTQYF. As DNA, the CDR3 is TGTGCCATCAGTGATGGCGGGAGGGCCACAGATACGCAGTATTTT.

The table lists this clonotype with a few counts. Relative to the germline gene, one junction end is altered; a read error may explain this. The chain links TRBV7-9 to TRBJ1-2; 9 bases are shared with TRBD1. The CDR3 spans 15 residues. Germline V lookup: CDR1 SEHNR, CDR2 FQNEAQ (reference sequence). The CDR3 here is CASTLIYRGHSGYTF. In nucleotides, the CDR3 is TGTGCCAGCACCTTAATCTACAGGGGGCACTCTGGCTACACCTTC. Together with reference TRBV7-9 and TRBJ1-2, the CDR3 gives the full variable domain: DTGVSQNPRHKITKRGQNVTFRCDPISEHNRLYWYRQTLGQGPEFLTYFQNEAQLEKSRLLSDRFSAERPKGSFSTLEIQRTEQGDSAMYLCASTLIYRGHSGYTFGSGTRLTVV.

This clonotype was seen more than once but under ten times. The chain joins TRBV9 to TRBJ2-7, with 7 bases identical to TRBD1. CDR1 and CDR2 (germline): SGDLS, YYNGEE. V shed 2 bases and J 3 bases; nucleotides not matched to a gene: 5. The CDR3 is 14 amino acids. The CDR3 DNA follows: TGTGCCAGCAGCGTCCGGGACAGCAACTACGAGCAGTACTTC. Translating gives CASSVRDSNYEQYF. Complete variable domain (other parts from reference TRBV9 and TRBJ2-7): DSGVTQTPKHLITATGQRVTLRCSPRSGDLSVYWYQQSLDQGLQFLIQYYNGEERAKGNILERFSAQQFPDLHSELNLSSLELGDSALYFCASSVRDSNYEQYFGPGTRLTVT.

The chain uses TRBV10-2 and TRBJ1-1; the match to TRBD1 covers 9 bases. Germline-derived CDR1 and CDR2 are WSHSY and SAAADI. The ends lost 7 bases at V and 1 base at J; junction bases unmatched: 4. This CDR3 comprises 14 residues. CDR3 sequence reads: CASNNRGRNTEAFF. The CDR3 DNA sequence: TGCGCCAGCAATAACAGGGGGCGGAACACTGAAGCTTTCTTT.

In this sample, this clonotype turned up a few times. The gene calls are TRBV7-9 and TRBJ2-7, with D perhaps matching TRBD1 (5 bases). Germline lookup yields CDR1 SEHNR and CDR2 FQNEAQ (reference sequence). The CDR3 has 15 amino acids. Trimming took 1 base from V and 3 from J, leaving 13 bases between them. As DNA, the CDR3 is TGTGCCAGCAGCTTAGGATTCCGGCAGGGCTACGAGCAGTACTTC. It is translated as CASSLGFRQGYEQYF.